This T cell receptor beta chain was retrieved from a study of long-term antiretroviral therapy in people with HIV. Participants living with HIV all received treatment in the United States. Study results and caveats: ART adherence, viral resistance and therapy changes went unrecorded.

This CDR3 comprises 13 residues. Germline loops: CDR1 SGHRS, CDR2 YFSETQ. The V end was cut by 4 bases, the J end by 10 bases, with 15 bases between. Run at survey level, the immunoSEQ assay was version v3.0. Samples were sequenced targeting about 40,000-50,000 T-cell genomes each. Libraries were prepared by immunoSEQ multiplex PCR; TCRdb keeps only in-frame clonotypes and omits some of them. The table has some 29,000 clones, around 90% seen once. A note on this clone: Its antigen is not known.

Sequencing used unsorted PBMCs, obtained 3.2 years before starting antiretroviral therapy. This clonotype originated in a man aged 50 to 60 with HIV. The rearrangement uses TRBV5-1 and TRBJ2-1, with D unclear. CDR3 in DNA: TGCGCCAGCAGCACCTCCCTCGAGGCGGAGCAGTTCTTC. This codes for CASSTSLEAEQFF.